The source of this T cell receptor beta chain is a study of blood T cell repertoires in COVID-19. Whole-study context: Sites across the United States, Italy and Spain contributed samples from acute and convalescent COVID-19.

Each participant's cohort was designated according to participant-reported clinical history. Clones were read by immunoSEQ multiplex PCR, and TCRdb kept only the in-frame ones, dropping some. Among about 270,000 clones listed, around 89% were seen once. Material: PBMCs or T cells enriched from blood (not recorded which). The receptor comes from a woman in her fifties or sixties who had recovered from COVID-19.

The chain's CDR3 is CASSMASNEKLFF. CDR3 nucleotides: TGCGCCAGCAGCATGGCGAGTAATGAAAAACTGTTTTTT. The chain uses TRBV5-1 and TRBJ1-4; D uncertain. The length of the CDR3 is 13 residues. V lost 4 bases to trimming and J lost 4 bases, with 8 bases between them. Per germline, CDR1 SGHRS and CDR2 YFSETQ.